This TCR beta chain came from a study of PD-1 blockade in classical Hodgkin lymphoma. Turning to the study itself: Every 2 weeks, patients had 3 mg/kg nivolumab intravenously.

Time point defined: cycle 4 day 1 (C4D1), after around six weeks of nivolumab. Each patient experienced a relapse that followed autologous stem cell transplantation, and brentuximab vedotin exposure varied. Patients reached a best response of complete response, partial response or progressive disease. From germline, CDR1 is MRHNA and CDR2 SNTAGT. This CDR3 has 14 residues. The J segment lost 8 bases and the V segment lost 3 bases, leaving 9 bases of the junction unmatched. Worth noting for this clone: Antigen: not known.

The study, taken as a whole, reports: Newly diagnosed patients had diversity similar to the baseline diversity of complete responders. TCR diversity at baseline was reported to be reduced in newly diagnosed patients relative to healthy donors.

The repertoire was sequenced with immunoSEQ multiplex PCR; TCRdb's copy has only in-frame clones and lacks some. Of 50,000 or so clones in the sample, roughly nine tenths were seen once. This chain joins TRBV6-4 and TRBJ1-2; 7 nucleotides agree with TRBD1. The clonotype originates from a human donor with classical Hodgkin lymphoma. This sample comprised peripheral blood mononuclear cells (PBMCs), obtained before the fourth cycle of nivolumab. The CDR3 bases are TGTGCCAGCAGTGATTACCGGGACAGCGGCGGCTACACCTTC. Protein sequence: CASSDYRDSGGYTF.